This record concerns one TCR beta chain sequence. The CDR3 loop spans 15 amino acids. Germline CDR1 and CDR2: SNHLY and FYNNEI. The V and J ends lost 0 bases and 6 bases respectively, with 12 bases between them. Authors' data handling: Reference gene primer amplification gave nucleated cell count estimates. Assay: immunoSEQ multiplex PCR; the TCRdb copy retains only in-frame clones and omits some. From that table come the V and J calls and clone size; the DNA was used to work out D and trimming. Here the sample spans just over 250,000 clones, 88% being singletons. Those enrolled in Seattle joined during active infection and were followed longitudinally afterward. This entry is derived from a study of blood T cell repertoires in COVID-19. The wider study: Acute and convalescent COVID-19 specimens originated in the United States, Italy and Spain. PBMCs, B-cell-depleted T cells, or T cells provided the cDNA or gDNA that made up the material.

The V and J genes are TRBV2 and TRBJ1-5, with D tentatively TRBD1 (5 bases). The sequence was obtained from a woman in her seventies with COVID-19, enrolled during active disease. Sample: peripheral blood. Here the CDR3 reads CASSEADGGVQPQHF. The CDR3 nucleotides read TGTGCCAGCAGTGAAGCCGATGGAGGGGTTCAGCCCCAGCATTTT. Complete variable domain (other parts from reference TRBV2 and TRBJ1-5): EPEVTQTPSHQVTQMGQEVILRCVPISNHLYFYWYRQILGQKVEFLVSFYNNEISEKSEIFDDQFSVERPDGSNFTLKIRSTKLEDSAMYFCASSEADGGVQPQHFGDGTRLSIL.